The sequence of this T cell receptor beta chain was determined in a study of identical twins. This clonotype turned up a few times. Its specificity is not known. Study findings and constraints: Among beta out-of-frame sequences, excess sharing between twins appeared weaker.

The CDR3 covers 15 residues. Trimming removed 7 bases at V and 4 bases at J, with 18 bases between. CDR1 is MNHEY, CDR2 SVGEGT, per germline. TCRdb re-called the 5' RACE reads through MiXCR, storing one row per CDR3 protein. The repertoire holds just over 500,000 distinct CDR3 sequences, with 22% as singletons. These sequences were also reported in another study, on T cells expressing NK-cell markers. From that paper: The study sequenced eight donors, seven HCMV-seropositive and one seronegative. Nothing established the HCMV specificity of expanded NKG2C+ T cell clones.

Sequencing was done on a sample of CD4+ T cells sorted from blood. J is TRBJ2-3 and V is TRBV6-2 or TRBV6-3, with D perhaps matching TRBD2 (6 bases). The sequence came from a woman under 30 in good health. The chain's CDR3 is CASTLRDSAADTQYF. CDR3 coding DNA: TGTGCCAGCACCCTCCGGGACTCCGCGGCAGATACGCAGTATTTT.